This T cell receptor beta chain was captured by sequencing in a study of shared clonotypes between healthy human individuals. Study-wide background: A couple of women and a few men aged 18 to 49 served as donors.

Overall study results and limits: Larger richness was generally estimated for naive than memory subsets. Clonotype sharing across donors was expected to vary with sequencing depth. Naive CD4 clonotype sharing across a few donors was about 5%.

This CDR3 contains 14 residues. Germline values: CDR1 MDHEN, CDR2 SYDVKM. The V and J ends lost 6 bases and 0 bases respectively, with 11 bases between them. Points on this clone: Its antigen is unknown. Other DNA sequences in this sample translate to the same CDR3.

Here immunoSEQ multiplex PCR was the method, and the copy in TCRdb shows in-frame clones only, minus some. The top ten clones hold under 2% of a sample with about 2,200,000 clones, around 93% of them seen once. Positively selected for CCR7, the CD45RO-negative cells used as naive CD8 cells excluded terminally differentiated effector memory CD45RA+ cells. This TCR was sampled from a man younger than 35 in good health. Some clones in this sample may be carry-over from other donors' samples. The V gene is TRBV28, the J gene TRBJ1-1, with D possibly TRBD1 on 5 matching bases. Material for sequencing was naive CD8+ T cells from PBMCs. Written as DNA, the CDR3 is TGTGCCAGCAGCCTGCGACAGTTGAACACTGAAGCTTTCTTT. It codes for CASSLRQLNTEAFF. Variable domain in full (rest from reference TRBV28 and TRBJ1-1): DVKVTQSSRYLVKRTGEKVFLECVQDMDHENMFWYRQDPGLGLRLIYFSYDVKMKEKGDIPEGYSVSREKKERFSLILESASTNQTSMYLCASSLRQLNTEAFFGQGTRLTVV.